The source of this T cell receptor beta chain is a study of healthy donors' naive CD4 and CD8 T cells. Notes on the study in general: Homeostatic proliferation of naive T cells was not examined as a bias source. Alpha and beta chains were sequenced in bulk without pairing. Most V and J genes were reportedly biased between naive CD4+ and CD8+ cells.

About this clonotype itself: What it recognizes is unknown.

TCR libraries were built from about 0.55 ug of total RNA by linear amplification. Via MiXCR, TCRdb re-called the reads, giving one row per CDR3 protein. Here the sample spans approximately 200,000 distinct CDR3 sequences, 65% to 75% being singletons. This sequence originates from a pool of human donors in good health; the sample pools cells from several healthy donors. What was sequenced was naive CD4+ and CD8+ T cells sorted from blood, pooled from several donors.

The DNA of the CDR3 is TGCAGCGTGAGTGGACTGGAACTAGCCGCGTCGGGGGATGAGCAGTTCTTC. Translation gives CSVSGLELAASGDEQFF. The chain joins TRBV29-1 to TRBJ2-1; a possible D gene is TRBD2 (6 bases). The CDR3 length is 17 residues. V was clipped by 6 bases and J by 8 bases, with 29 bases between them. Germline lookup yields CDR1 SQVTM and CDR2 ANQGSEA.